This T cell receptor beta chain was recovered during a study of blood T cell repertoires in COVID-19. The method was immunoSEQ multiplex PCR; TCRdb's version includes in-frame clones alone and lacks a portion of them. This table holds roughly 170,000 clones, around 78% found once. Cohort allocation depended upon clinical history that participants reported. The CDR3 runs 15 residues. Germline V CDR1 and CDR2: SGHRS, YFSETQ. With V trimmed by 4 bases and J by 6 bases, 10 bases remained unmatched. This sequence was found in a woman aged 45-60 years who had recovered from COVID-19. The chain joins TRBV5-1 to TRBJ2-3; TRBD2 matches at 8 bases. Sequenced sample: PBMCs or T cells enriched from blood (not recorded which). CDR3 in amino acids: CASSAGTRSYDTQYF. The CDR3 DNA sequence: TGCGCCAGCAGCGCCGGGACTAGGTCGTACGATACGCAGTATTTT.